This TCR beta chain was sequenced during a study of blood T cell repertoires in COVID-19. Looking at the study overall: The samples span acute and convalescent COVID-19 from the United States, Italy and Spain. Sources were T cells, B-cell-depleted T cells, or PBMCs; the material itself was cDNA or gDNA.

Profiled with immunoSEQ multiplex PCR; TCRdb holds only in-frame clones, not every one. Altogether around 250,000 clones are present, roughly 82% being singletons, with the ten largest covering 12%. CDR3 size: 12 residues. Germline loops: CDR1 KGHSH, CDR2 LQKENI. Losses at the gene ends were 2 bases for V and 9 bases for J; bases not matched to a gene: 1. The source of this sequence is a man at least 80 years old with acute or convalescent COVID-19. Sequenced input: peripheral blood. The chain combines TRBV18 with TRBJ2-3, with 8 bases fitting TRBD2. CDR3 amino acids: CASSPAGGTQYF. The CDR3 DNA follows: TGTGCCAGCTCACCAGCGGGGGGAACGCAGTATTTT. The full variable domain, completed using reference TRBV18 and TRBJ2-3, is NAGVMQNPRHLVRRRGQEARLRCSPMKGHSHVYWYRQLPEEGLKFMVYLQKENIIDESGMPKERFSAEFPKEGPSILRIQQVVRGDSAAYFCASSPAGGTQYFGPGTRLTVL.